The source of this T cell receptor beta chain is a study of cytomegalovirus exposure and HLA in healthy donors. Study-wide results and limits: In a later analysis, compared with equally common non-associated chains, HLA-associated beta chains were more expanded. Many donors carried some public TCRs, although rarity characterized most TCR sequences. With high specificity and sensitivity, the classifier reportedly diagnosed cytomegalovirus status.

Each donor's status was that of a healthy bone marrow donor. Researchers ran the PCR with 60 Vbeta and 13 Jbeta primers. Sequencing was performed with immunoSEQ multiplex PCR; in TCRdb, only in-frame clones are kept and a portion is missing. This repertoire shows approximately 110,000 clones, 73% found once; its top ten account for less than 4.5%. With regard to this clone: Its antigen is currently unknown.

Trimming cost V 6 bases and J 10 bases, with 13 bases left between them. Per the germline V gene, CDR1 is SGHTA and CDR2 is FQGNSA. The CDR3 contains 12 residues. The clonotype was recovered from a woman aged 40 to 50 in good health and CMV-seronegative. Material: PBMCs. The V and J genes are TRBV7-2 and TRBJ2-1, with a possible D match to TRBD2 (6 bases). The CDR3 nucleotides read TGTGCCAGCAGTAGCGTGGGAGGAGAGCAGTTCTTC. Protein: CASSSVGGEQFF.